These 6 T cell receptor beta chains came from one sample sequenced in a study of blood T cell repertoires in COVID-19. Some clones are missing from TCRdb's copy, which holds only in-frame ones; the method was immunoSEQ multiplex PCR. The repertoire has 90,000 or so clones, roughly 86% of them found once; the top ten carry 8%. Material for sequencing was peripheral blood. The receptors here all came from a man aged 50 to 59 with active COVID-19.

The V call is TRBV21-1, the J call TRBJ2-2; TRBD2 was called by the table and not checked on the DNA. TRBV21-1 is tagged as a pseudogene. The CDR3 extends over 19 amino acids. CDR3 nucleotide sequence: TGTGCCAGCAGCAAAGTCGGCTCTGGACTAGCGGGGGGGCAAAGGGAGCTGTTTTTT. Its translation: CASSKVGSGLAGGQRELFF.

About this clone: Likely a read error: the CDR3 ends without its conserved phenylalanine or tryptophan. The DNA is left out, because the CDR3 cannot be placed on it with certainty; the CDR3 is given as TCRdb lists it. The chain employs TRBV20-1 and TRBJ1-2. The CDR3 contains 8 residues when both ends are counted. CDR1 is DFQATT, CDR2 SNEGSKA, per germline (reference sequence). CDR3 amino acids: CSARVEVS.

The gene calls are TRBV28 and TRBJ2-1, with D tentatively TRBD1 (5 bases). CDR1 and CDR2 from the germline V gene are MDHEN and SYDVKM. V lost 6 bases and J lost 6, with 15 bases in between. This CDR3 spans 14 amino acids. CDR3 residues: CASRPVRASNEQFF. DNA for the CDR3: TGTGCCAGCAGACCGGTCAGGGCAAGCAATGAGCAGTTCTTC.

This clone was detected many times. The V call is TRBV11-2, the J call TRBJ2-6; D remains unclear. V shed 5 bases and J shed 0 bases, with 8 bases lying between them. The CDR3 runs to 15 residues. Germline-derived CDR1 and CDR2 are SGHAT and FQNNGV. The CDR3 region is CASSPFYSGANVLTF. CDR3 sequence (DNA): TGTGCCAGCAGCCCATTCTACTCTGGGGCCAACGTCCTGACTTTC.

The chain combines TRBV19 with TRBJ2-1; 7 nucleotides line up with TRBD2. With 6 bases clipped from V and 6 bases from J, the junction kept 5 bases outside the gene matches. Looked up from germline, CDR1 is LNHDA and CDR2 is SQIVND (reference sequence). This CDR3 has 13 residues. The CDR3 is CASRSGEGNEQFF. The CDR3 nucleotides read TGTGCCAGTAGATCCGGGGAGGGCAATGAGCAGTTCTTC.

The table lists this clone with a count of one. The CDR3 loop is CASSTSGRAGSSGNTIYF. CDR3 DNA sequence: TGTGCCAGCTCAACCTCAGGCAGGGCAGGAAGCTCTGGAAACACCATATATTTT. The chain links TRBV18 to TRBJ1-3; perhaps TRBD1 as D (5 bases). Trimming pared 5 bases from V and 0 bases from J, leaving 20 bases between. The CDR3 is 18 residues long. Germline CDR1 KGHSH, CDR2 LQKENI.